This paragraph covers one T cell receptor (beta chain) sequence. The data belong to a study of human T cells and chemical hapten exposure. Extraction yielded total RNA from whole blood (unfractionated). In TCRdb, the 5' RACE reads were re-called with MiXCR into one record per CDR3 protein. The sample consists of under 150,000 distinct CDR3 sequences, around 20% of them appearing once. Germline V gene sequence: CDR1 DFQATT, CDR2 SNEGSKA (reference sequence). The CDR3 extends over 13 amino acids. V lost 0 bases, J lost 4 bases, and 9 bases lay in between. The receptor's source is a human donor in good health. V gene TRBV20-1 combines with J gene TRBJ1-2; the D is unclear. The CDR3: CSARDTLIYGYTF. CDR3 nucleotide sequence: TGCAGTGCTAGAGATACACTGATCTATGGCTACACCTTC.